This T cell receptor (beta chain) was documented in a study of regulatory T cells in long-lasting Graves disease (dated by TCRdb to the early 2020s). Some background on the complete study: Antithyroid drugs had been taken for less than 3 months by newly diagnosed Graves' disease patients. This study used TCR sequencing and RNA sequencing of peripheral blood to compare persistent Graves' disease patients against newly diagnosed Graves' disease patients. The study took place in China and was registered as a clinical trial. TCR sequencing covered about 13 persistent and roughly 20 newly diagnosed Graves' disease patients, 33 samples in total. Beyond this particular receptor, the publication reports: Because the primary lesion, thyroid tissue, could not be accessed, the study looked at peripheral blood alone. Persistent patients shared more public clonotypes among themselves (2,741) than newly diagnosed patients did (approximately 970). As a limitation, the authors acknowledged that the small sample size may reduce accuracy. Compared with newly diagnosed patients, patients with persistent Graves' disease had lower TCR Shannon entropy and fewer highly expanded clones, which suggests clonal expansion. Sequencing and analysis were restricted to the TCR beta chain. Preferential use of TRBV28, TRBJ1-2 and TRBJ2-5 was observed in persistent disease, whereas TRBV20-1 and TRBJ2-1 were favored in newly diagnosed disease.

To prepare the library, multiplex PCR was applied. Sequencing was carried out with an Illumina HiSeq 4000. CDR3 regions were amplified by Arm-PCR with iRepertoire HTBI primers to construct TCR beta libraries. Before sequencing, the PCR products went through gel purification. In the original analysis: Gene usage analysis of CDR3 amino acid clonotypes used the approximately 62 TRBV and fewer than 15 TRBJ segments found across samples. COPE and FqMerger were used to merge filtered high-quality paired reads into contigs. BLAST was used to align contigs to the IMGT TRBV, TRBD and TRBJ reference genes, and CDR3 was defined following IMGT. Any clonotype with a frequency above 0.1% was classified as a highly expanded clone. Shannon entropy served as the measure of repertoire diversity, while the Gini coefficient captured V-J evenness. Clonotypes shared by more than one individual were considered public. TCRdb trimmed public reads at Q25 via fastp, called clones via MiXCR and kept in-frame beta chains. One record per CDR3 amino acid sequence lists the most common genes and DNA. The V and J calls reflect TCRdb's pipeline rather than the authors' work. This sample has under 300,000 distinct CDR3 sequences in its table, and about 19% of those were observed once. Of the sample, over 11% is held by the ten largest clones.

The sample holds many counts of this clonotype. Its antigen is not yet known. Base quality data are lacking; no much larger clone is found one base away. In light of the paper, this sample's time point label describes: newly diagnosed GD, antithyroid drugs for less than 3 months. For both TCR sequencing and RNA sequencing, RNA was extracted from PBMCs using TRIzol. The diagnosis of Graves' disease was made according to American Thyroid Association guidelines. Patients for the study were recruited at an endocrinology department in Xi'an, China. Each patient gave about 9.1 milliliters of peripheral blood, collected in an EDTA anticoagulant tube. Ficoll Paque Plus density gradient separation was used to isolate PBMCs, and no additional T cell sorting was done. RNA quality was checked with an Agilent 2100 Bioanalyzer and agarose gel, and concentration with a NanoDrop 2000. According to the germline V gene (reference sequence), CDR1 reads DFQATT and CDR2 reads SNEGSKA. V ends up 4 bases short and J 7 bases short, with an unmatched junction base count of 8. The CDR3 starts with the cysteine, ends with the phenylalanine, and has 13 residues. Just CDR3 DNA is preserved here, 39 bases in frame from base 1.

This chain joins TRBV20-1 to TRBJ1-2; TRBD1 agrees with 8 junctional bases. This sample comprised peripheral blood mononuclear cells (PBMCs), obtained at new diagnosis, from a patient treated with antithyroid drugs. This TCR was sampled from a female donor with Graves disease. DNA sequence: TGCAGTGCTACGGCCAGGGGGCCATCTGGCTACACCTTC. The encoded protein is CSATARGPSGYTF.